This T cell receptor beta chain was captured by sequencing in a study of T cell changes during pregnancy in multiple sclerosis. Clones were sequenced by immunoSEQ multiplex PCR, and TCRdb holds only the in-frame ones, with some missing. Of 100,000 to 150,000 clones in the sample, about 93% were seen once. CDR1 MDHEN and CDR2 SYDVKM come from the germline V gene. The CDR3 covers 12 residues. The V end was cut by 7 bases, the J end by 4 bases, with 11 bases between. This chain uses TRBV28 with TRBJ2-7; tentative D call: TRBD1 (6 bases). This specimen consisted of peripheral blood, obtained before pregnancy. The clonotype originates from a female donor with multiple sclerosis, enrolled in a pregnancy study. CDR3 sequence reads: CASTPDRYEQYF. The CDR3 DNA follows: TGTGCCAGCACCCCGGACAGATACGAGCAGTACTTC.